This TCR beta chain derives from a study of blood T cell repertoires in COVID-19. About the study: In each case, the material was cDNA or gDNA derived from T cells, B-cell-depleted T cells, or PBMCs.

TCRdb keeps only in-frame clones here, not all; method: immunoSEQ multiplex PCR. There are 150,000 or so clones in the sample; roughly 90% occur only once, and approximately 4.8% lies in the top ten. This clone was seen once. The TCR was taken from a man between 25 and 39 years old with COVID-19, enrolled during active disease. The sequencing input was peripheral blood.

The chain's CDR3 is CASSLDITNTEAFF. Here the CDR3 DNA reads TGTGCCAGCAGCTTGGACATTACGAACACTGAAGCTTTCTTT. This chain connects TRBV5-8 to TRBJ1-1; D gene ambiguous. The CDR3 consists of 14 residues. Trimming left V 0 bases short and J 1 base short, with 7 bases between. Germline V lookup: CDR1 SGHTS, CDR2 YDEGEE.